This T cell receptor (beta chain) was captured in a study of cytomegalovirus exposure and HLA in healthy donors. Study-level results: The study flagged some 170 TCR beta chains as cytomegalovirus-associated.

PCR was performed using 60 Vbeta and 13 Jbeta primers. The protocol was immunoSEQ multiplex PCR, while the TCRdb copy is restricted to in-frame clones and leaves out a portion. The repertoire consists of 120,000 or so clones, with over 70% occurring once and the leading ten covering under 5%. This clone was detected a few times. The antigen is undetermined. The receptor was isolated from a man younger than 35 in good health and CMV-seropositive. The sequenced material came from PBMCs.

Here the CDR3 DNA reads TGTGCCAGCGGGAGTGGGACCTACGAGCAGTACTTC. It codes for CASGSGTYEQYF. This chain uses TRBV2 with TRBJ2-7; D is possibly TRBD2 (5 bases). Trimming removed 8 bases from V and 2 bases from J, with 10 bases in between. The CDR3 consists of 12 residues. Germline V gives CDR1 SNHLY, CDR2 FYNNEI. Full variable domain (remainder filled in from reference TRBV2 and TRBJ2-7): EPEVTQTPSHQVTQMGQEVILRCVPISNHLYFYWYRQILGQKVEFLVSFYNNEISEKSEIFDDQFSVERPDGSNFTLKIRSTKLEDSAMYFCASGSGTYEQYFGPGTRLTVT.